The 28 T cell receptor beta chains in this list originate from one sample, sequenced in a study of cytomegalovirus exposure and HLA in healthy donors. PCR employed 60 Vbeta and 13 Jbeta primers. Profiled with immunoSEQ multiplex PCR; TCRdb holds only in-frame clones, not every one. The profile shows roughly 130,000 clones, roughly two thirds of them singletons. Sequencing used PBMCs. Receptor source: a male donor in good health and CMV-seronegative.

This clone was recorded a few times. V gene TRBV2 combines with J gene TRBJ2-7; D perhaps matches TRBD1 (6 bases). The CDR3 is made up of 14 amino acids. Germline V gene data show CDR1 as SNHLY and CDR2 as FYNNEI. The V end was cut by 0 bases, the J end by 11 bases, with 17 bases between. The CDR3 bases are TGTGCCAGCAGTGAAGCCAGAGTGGGGGCAGGGGAGTACTTC. This sequence encodes CASSEARVGAGEYF.

The chain carries TRBV2 and TRBJ2-7; 14 bases align to TRBD2. CDR1 and CDR2 (germline): SNHLY, FYNNEI. The CDR3 runs to 14 residues. V was pared by 6 bases and J by 3 bases, with 1 base of the junction left unmatched. In DNA, the CDR3 is TGTGCCAGCAGCGGGACTAGCGGGGGCTACGAGCAGTACTTC. This translates into CASSGTSGGYEQYF.

Only a few counts were recorded for this clone. V and J are TRBV4-1 and TRBJ1-1, with 9 bases matching TRBD1. The CDR3 contains 18 residues. The J segment lost 5 bases and the V segment lost 0 bases, leaving 13 bases of the junction unmatched. From germline, CDR1 is MGHRA and CDR2 YSYEKL. In DNA form, the CDR3 reads TGCGCCAGCAGCCAAGAAGTCGGGACAGGGATTCGATGGACTGAAGCTTTCTTT. Amino acids: CASSQEVGTGIRWTEAFF.

The genes are TRBV10-3 and TRBJ1-2; tentatively, D is TRBD1 (6 bases). CDR1 ENHRY and CDR2 SYGVKD come from the germline V gene. V lost 6 bases and J lost 3, with 14 bases in between. The CDR3 extends over 14 amino acids. The CDR3 sequence: CAIRDGSGDYGYTF. The CDR3 DNA reads as TGTGCCATCAGGGATGGGTCAGGGGACTATGGCTACACCTTC.

CDR3 bases: TGTGCCAGCAGCGGCAGGGCGAGAGGGGCCAACGTCCTGACTTTC. Protein product: CASSGRARGANVLTF. The V and J genes are TRBV7-8 and TRBJ2-6, with D maybe TRBD1 (5 bases). The V gene's germline CDR1 is SGHVS and CDR2 FQNEAQ. CDR3 length: 15 amino acids. Trimming took off 5 bases at V and 4 bases at J, with 12 bases between the two ends.

The rearrangement joins TRBV15 to TRBJ1-1, with D maybe TRBD1 (6 bases). The germline gives CDR1 LNHNV, CDR2 YYDKDF (reference sequence). CDR3 size: 14 residues. V lost 7 bases, J lost 0 bases, and 12 bases lay in between. The CDR3 reads CATTLDRLNTEAFF. CDR3 nucleotides: TGTGCCACCACCTTGGACAGACTGAACACTGAAGCTTTCTTT.

The rearrangement uses TRBV29-1 and TRBJ1-4; D remains ambiguous. The CDR3 has 11 amino acids. V was clipped by 3 bases and J by 7 bases, with 6 bases between them. Germline assignment: CDR1 SQVTM and CDR2 ANQGSEA. The CDR3 loop is CSVESREKLFF. The CDR3 nucleotides are TGCAGCGTTGAGTCGCGTGAAAAACTGTTTTTT. Filled out from reference TRBV29-1 and TRBJ1-4, the complete variable domain reads SAVISQKPSRDICQRGTSLTIQCQVDSQVTMMFWYRQQPGQSLTLIATANQGSEATYESGFVIDKFPISRPNLTFSTLTVSNMSPEDSSIYLCSVESREKLFFGSGTQLSVL.

This clone was picked up a small number of times. The gene calls are TRBV5-1 and TRBJ2-3, with D possibly TRBD1 on 5 matching bases. With 4 bases removed from V and 2 bases from J, the gap between germline ends came to 14 bases. CDR1 and CDR2 (germline): SGHRS, YFSETQ. The CDR3 consists of 15 residues. The CDR3 spells CASSPPTDNTDTQYF. The CDR3 region has the DNA TGCGCCAGCAGCCCGCCGACAGATAACACAGATACGCAGTATTTT.

The chain has TRBV30 and TRBJ2-2; D might be TRBD2 (6 bases). The CDR3 extends over 16 amino acids. CDR1 GTSNPN and CDR2 SVGIG come from the germline V gene (reference sequence). V was pared by 5 bases and J by 6 bases, with 22 bases between. The CDR3 DNA reads TGTGCCTGGGTTCGCCGCGGGACGCGGAGACCCGGGGAGCTGTTTTTT. It codes for CAWVRRGTRRPGELFF.

This clone has a handful of counts. This rearrangement joins TRBV7-2 to TRBJ2-3, with TRBD2 identical over 9 bases. The CDR3 consists of 17 residues. Germline values: CDR1 SGHTA, CDR2 FQGNSA. Losses at the gene ends were 1 base for V and 0 bases for J; bases not matched to a gene: 5. Here the CDR3 reads CASSLEAGGFSTDTQYF. CDR3 DNA sequence: TGTGCCAGCAGCTTAGAAGCGGGGGGTTTTAGCACAGATACGCAGTATTTT.

This chain joins TRBV6-5 and TRBJ1-2; possible D gene TRBD1, 6 bases. Germline values: CDR1 MNHEY, CDR2 SVGAGI. V lost 6 bases to trimming and J lost 4 bases, with 12 bases between them. The CDR3 is 13 residues long. This CDR3 reads CASSRQAAYGYTF. CDR3 DNA: TGTGCCAGCAGCAGACAGGCGGCCTATGGCTACACCTTC.

V and J are TRBV29-1 and TRBJ1-2; TRBD1 agrees at 7 bases. The V gene's germline CDR1 is SQVTM and CDR2 ANQGSEA. J gave up 4 bases and V 6 bases, and 8 bases lay outside the gene matches. CDR3 size: 13 residues. CDR3 region: CSVGEPGGYGYTF. CDR3 sequence (DNA): TGCAGCGTAGGAGAACCAGGGGGCTATGGCTACACCTTC.

The chain employs TRBV25-1 and TRBJ1-1, with a weak D call TRBD1 (6 bases). Trimming removed 6 bases at V and 6 bases at J, with 17 bases between. CDR3 size: 14 residues. Germline CDR1 and CDR2: MGHDK and SYGVNS. CDR3 loop: CASRGDTQGPEAFF. Written as DNA, the CDR3 is TGTGCCAGCAGAGGGGACACACAGGGCCCTGAAGCTTTCTTT.

This chain links TRBV9 with TRBJ2-3, with no clear D. This CDR3 is built from 13 residues. V lost 4 bases and J 2 bases, leaving 8 bases between the germline ends. Germline CDR1 and CDR2: SGDLS and YYNGEE. The CDR3 coding sequence is TGTGCCAGCAGCCCGCTAAACACAGATACGCAGTATTTT. Amino acids: CASSPLNTDTQYF.

This clone was recorded once. V gene TRBV5-4 combines with J gene TRBJ1-2, with 9 bases lining up with TRBD1. CDR1 is SGHNT, CDR2 YYREEE, per germline (reference sequence). The V segment lost 3 bases and the J segment 7 bases; nucleotides outside the gene matches: 10. CDR3 size: 15 residues. CDR3 amino acids: CASSSPGQGIGGYTF. The DNA for the CDR3 is TGTGCCAGCAGCTCACCGGGACAGGGTATCGGTGGCTACACCTTC.

The V call is TRBV27, the J call TRBJ2-2; 8 bases are a match to TRBD2. This CDR3 is 15 amino acids long. Looked up from germline, CDR1 is MNHEY and CDR2 is SMNVEV (reference sequence). Trimming removed 7 bases from V and 7 bases from J; junction bases left unmatched: 11. The CDR3 reads CASTPGGRVSGELFF. In DNA form, the CDR3 reads TGTGCCAGCACTCCGGGGGGGCGAGTTAGCGGGGAGCTGTTTTTT.

CDR3 loop: CASSIPDQPQHF. CDR3 nucleotide sequence: TGTGCCAGTAGTATTCCAGATCAGCCCCAGCATTTT. The genes are TRBV19 and TRBJ1-5; D is unresolved. The CDR3 totals 12 residues. Germline CDR1 reads LNHDA; CDR2 reads SQIVND (reference sequence). Trimming cost V 3 bases and J 5 bases, with 5 bases left between them.

This clone turned up a few times. The chain combines TRBV19 with TRBJ2-7; D may be TRBD1 (5 bases). V dropped 5 bases and J dropped 3 bases, with 23 bases sitting between them. The CDR3 length is 17 residues. CDR1 is LNHDA, CDR2 SQIVND, per germline (reference sequence). The CDR3 DNA sequence: TGTGCCAGTAGTCCGTCTAGGGGTTTGGGTTATAGCTACGAGCAGTACTTC. It translates to CASSPSRGLGYSYEQYF.

The chain joins TRBV7-3 to TRBJ1-2, with 8 nucleotides matching TRBD1. The germline gives CDR1 SGHTA, CDR2 FQGTGA. V shed 1 base and J 5 bases; nucleotides not matched to a gene: 6. The CDR3 totals 15 residues. Here the CDR3 DNA reads TGTGCCAGCAGCTTAAATACAGGGGGAGTTTATGGCTACACCTTC. Translated, it gives CASSLNTGGVYGYTF.

The rearrangement links TRBV6-5 to TRBJ1-2; D unresolved. Germline V gene sequence: CDR1 MNHEY, CDR2 SVGAGI. The CDR3 runs to 12 residues. Trimming took 8 bases from V and 5 from J, leaving 12 bases between them. CDR3 in DNA: TGTGCCAGCTCCACACCTTATTATGGCTACACCTTC. It is translated as CASSTPYYGYTF.

This clone was found a few times. This sequence joins TRBV27 and TRBJ2-7; TRBD2 might be the D (5 bases). Germline-derived CDR1 and CDR2 are MNHEY and SMNVEV (reference sequence). CDR3 length: 15 residues. The V and J ends lost 5 bases and 0 bases respectively, with 14 bases between them. The CDR3, as DNA: TGTGCCAGCAGTCCCGTATCGGGGAACTCCTACGAGCAGTACTTC. Amino acids: CASSPVSGNSYEQYF.

The V and J genes are TRBV18 and TRBJ2-7; TRBD1 matches at 12 bases. Germline CDR1 reads KGHSH; CDR2 reads LQKENI. The V segment lost 2 bases and the J segment 7 bases; nucleotides outside the gene matches: 9. This CDR3 comprises 16 residues. In DNA, the CDR3 is TGTGCCAGCTCACCAGGGACAGGGGGCGGTCCGGGGGAGCAGTACTTC. Residues: CASSPGTGGGPGEQYF.

The chain uses TRBV7-6 and TRBJ2-3, with 10 bases aligning to TRBD2. J was trimmed by 4 bases and V by 7 bases; bases with no gene match: 5. CDR1 is SGHVS, CDR2 FNYEAQ, per germline. The CDR3 extends over 14 amino acids. CDR3 DNA sequence: TGTGCCAGCACCAAAGCGGGGGGGGCAGATACGCAGTATTTT. As protein: CASTKAGGADTQYF.

This chain connects TRBV2 to TRBJ2-7; D is uncertain. The CDR3 spans 11 residues. CDR1 and CDR2 (germline): SNHLY, FYNNEI. Between the trimmed V and J ends, which lost 5 bases and 5 bases, there was a span of 7 bases. The CDR3 nucleotides are TGTGCCAGCAGTCCTATTCACGAGCAGTACTTC. It translates to CASSPIHEQYF. Full variable domain (remainder filled in from reference TRBV2 and TRBJ2-7): EPEVTQTPSHQVTQMGQEVILRCVPISNHLYFYWYRQILGQKVEFLVSFYNNEISEKSEIFDDQFSVERPDGSNFTLKIRSTKLEDSAMYFCASSPIHEQYFGPGTRLTVT.

This clone has a handful of counts. The V and J genes are TRBV5-1 and TRBJ2-5; maybe TRBD2 (6 bases). The V gene's germline CDR1 is SGHRS and CDR2 YFSETQ. This CDR3 has 12 residues. Trimming left V 3 bases short and J 11 bases short, with 14 bases between. DNA of the CDR3: TGCGCCAGCAGCTCCGGAAGGAGGGAGCAGTACTTC. Its protein product is CASSSGRREQYF.

V gene TRBV5-1 combines with J gene TRBJ2-7; weak D call: TRBD1 (5 bases). Trimming cost V 0 bases and J 6 bases, with 16 bases left between them. The germline V gene has CDR1 SGHRS and CDR2 YFSETQ. This CDR3 has 15 amino acids. In DNA form, the CDR3 reads TGCGCCAGCAGCTTGGAAGGGGCGAGCAGTCTCGAGCAGTACTTC. Protein sequence: CASSLEGASSLEQYF.

V usage is TRBV11-3 and J usage is TRBJ1-5; D ambiguous. The CDR3 sequence is 16 residues long. Trimming cost V 5 bases and J 0 bases, with 14 bases left between them. Germline V gives CDR1 SGHNT, CDR2 YENEEA. The CDR3 loop reads CASSPWPVLSNQPQHF. DNA of the CDR3: TGTGCCAGCAGCCCCTGGCCAGTCCTTAGCAATCAGCCCCAGCATTTT.

A single count supports this clone. V gene TRBV30 combines with J gene TRBJ2-5; 11 bases match TRBD2. Per germline, CDR1 GTSNPN and CDR2 SVGIG (reference sequence). The CDR3 runs 14 residues. V lost 2 bases to trimming and J lost 3 bases; unmatched junction nucleotides: 2. For the CDR3, the DNA is TGTGCCTGGAGTCCGGGACTAGCGGAAGAGACCCAGTACTTC. Amino acids: CAWSPGLAEETQYF. The full variable domain, rest sourced from reference TRBV30 and TRBJ2-5, is SQTIHQWPATLVQPVGSPLSLECTVEGTSNPNLYWYRQAAGRGLQLLFYSVGIGQISSEVPQNLSASRPQDRQFILSSKKLLLSDSGFYLCAWSPGLAEETQYFGPGTRLLVL.